Listed below are T cell receptor beta chains from one sample, sequenced in a study of OX40 agonist ivuxolimab in advanced cancers. TCRdb's table, derived via immunoSEQ multiplex PCR, lists solely in-frame clones and lacks some. This repertoire shows about 69,000 clones, 85% to 90% found once; its top ten account for over 9.5%. The specimen comprised CD4+ or CD8+ T cells sorted from blood, sampled in a trial of the OX40 agonist ivuxolimab. The receptors here all came from an adult with an advanced solid tumor such as melanoma, head and neck, liver or kidney cancer. Each CDR3 is given with its conserved first and last residue. The D gene is left open where the match is weak. The size entry is marked missing in some rows and otherwise reads once, few, many or a size class.

TRBD2	TRBV30	.	TRBJ2-3	16	CACTVGSGTSTDTQYF	TGTGCCTGTACGGTGGGTAGCGGGACCAGCACAGATACGCAGTATTTT
.	TRBV7-9	.	TRBJ2-5	15	CASSIRDGLRETQYF	TGTGCCAGCAGCATACGGGACGGCCTGAGGGAGACCCAGTACTTC
.	TRBV7-3	.	TRBJ2-1	13	CASSLTPRSEQFF	TGTGCCAGCAGCTTAACGCCCAGGTCGGAGCAGTTCTTC
.	TRBV28	few	TRBJ2-7	15	CASSSSGWGTYEQYF	TGTGCCAGCAGTTCAAGCGGGTGGGGAACCTACGAGCAGTACTTC
TRBD1	TRBV9	.	TRBJ1-2	14	CASSVAGGFNGYTF	TGTGCCAGCAGCGTGGCAGGGGGCTTTAATGGCTACACCTTC
.	TRBV5-3	.	TRBJ1-2	21	CARSLTRRERSKGGEGYGYTF	TGTGCCAGAAGCTTGACGAGAAGAGAGAGATCAAAGGGTGGGGAGGGCTATGGCTACACCTTC
TRBD2	TRBV6-5	.	TRBJ2-7	14	CASSSSGRRYEQYF	TGTGCCAGCAGTTCTAGCGGGAGGCGGTACGAGCAGTACTTC
.	TRBV21-1	.	TRBJ2-7	19	CASSKEPSVGRAPSYEQYF	TGTGCCAGCAGCAAAGAGCCCTCCGTAGGCAGGGCTCCCTCCTACGAGCAGTACTTC
.	TRBV25-1	.	TRBJ2-7	16	CASSPPRVGARYEQYF	TGTGCCTCTTCCCCTCCGAGGGTGGGGGCCCGTTACGAGCAGTACTTC
.	TRBV28	.	TRBJ1-1	14	CASSLWGVDAEAFF	TGTGCCAGCAGTTTATGGGGGGTGGACGCTGAAGCTTTCTTT
.	TRBV5-4	.	TRBJ2-6	17	CASSFSPGSSGANVLTF	TGTGCCAGCAGCTTCAGTCCGGGGAGCTCTGGGGCCAACGTCCTGACTTTC
TRBD2	TRBV19	.	TRBJ2-1	18	CASSKGLAGGISYNEQFF	TGTGCCAGTAGTAAGGGACTAGCGGGAGGTATATCCTACAATGAGCAGTTCTTC
TRBD1	TRBV12-5	.	TRBJ2-3	12	CASGTGVDTQYF	TGTGCTAGTGGCACAGGGGTGGATACGCAGTATTTT
.	TRBV30	.	TRBJ1-1	13	CAGSRGLNTEAFF	TGTGCTGGTTCAAGGGGCTTGAACACTGAAGCTTTCTTT
.	TRBV28	.	TRBJ2-7	16	CASSSLALGAIYEQYF	TGTGCCAGCAGTTCACTAGCCTTGGGAGCGATTTACGAGCAGTACTTC
.	TRBV7-9	few	TRBJ2-7	13	CASSSGGSREQYF	TGTGCCAGCAGTTCAGGGGGGAGTAGGGAGCAGTACTTC
.	TRBV4-2	.	TRBJ2-2	19	CASSQEGVLTSPHTGELFF	TGTGCCAGCAGCCAAGAGGGGGTGCTGACTAGTCCCCACACCGGGGAGCTGTTTTTT
.	TRBV7-2	.	TRBJ1-5	15	CASSKSGRGNQPQHF	TGTGCCAGCAGCAAGTCAGGGCGAGGCAATCAGCCCCAGCATTTT
.	TRBV29-1	.	TRBJ2-2	14	CSVESGGAAGELFF	TGCAGCGTTGAATCGGGGGGCGCGGCCGGGGAGCTGTTTTTT
.	TRBV27	.	TRBJ1-2	13	CASSPDGSYGYTF	TGTGCCAGCAGTCCCGACGGGTCCTATGGCTACACCTTC
.	TRBV9	.	TRBJ2-1	13	CASSVGQLNEQFF	TGTGCCAGCAGCGTAGGGCAGCTCAATGAGCAGTTCTTC
.	TRBV29-1	.	TRBJ1-1	12	CSVGDKNTEAFF	TGCAGCGTCGGTGACAAGAACACTGAAGCTTTCTTT
TRBD2	TRBV7-2	.	TRBJ2-1	17	CASSLNPTGTSYNEQFF	TGTGCCAGCAGCTTAAACCCGACCGGGACTAGCTACAATGAGCAGTTCTTC
TRBD2	TRBV9	.	TRBJ2-3	16	CASSVATGLGSDTQYF	TGTGCCAGCAGCGTAGCTACGGGACTAGGGTCGGATACGCAGTATTTT
TRBD2	TRBV11-3	once	TRBJ2-1	15	CASSLAGEFYNEQFF	TGTGCCAGCAGCCTAGCGGGAGAGTTCTACAATGAGCAGTTCTTC
.	TRBV5-5	.	TRBJ2-1	11	CASSLDAGEFF	TGTGCCAGCAGCTTGGACGCCGGAGAGTTCTTC
TRBD1	TRBV6-6	.	TRBJ1-4	14	CASRSGGSNEKLFF	TGTGCCAGCAGATCAGGGGGCTCGAATGAAAAACTGTTTTTT
.	TRBV28	.	TRBJ1-1	13	CASSFSLSTEAFF	TGTGCCAGCAGTTTTTCCCTGAGTACTGAAGCTTTCTTT
.	TRBV19	.	TRBJ2-7	14	CASSIQAGDYEQYF	TGTGCCAGTAGTATTCAGGCAGGGGACTACGAGCAGTACTTC
.	TRBV9	.	TRBJ2-3	15	CASSSWDSSTDTQYF	TGTGCCAGCAGCTCCTGGGACTCCAGCACAGATACGCAGTATTTT
.	TRBV21-1	.	TRBJ2-7	15	CASSKVQGVSYEQYF	TGTGCCAGCAGCAAAGTCCAGGGTGTCTCCTACGAGCAGTACTTC
.	TRBV25-1	.	TRBJ1-2	13	CASSEGSIYGYTF	TGTGCCAGCAGTGAAGGCAGCATCTATGGCTACACCTTC
.	TRBV4-1	.	TRBJ2-3	15	CASSPRLVHTDTQYF	TGCGCCAGCAGCCCAAGACTAGTACACACAGATACGCAGTATTTT
.	TRBV19	.	TRBJ2-7	10	CATHPRVLNF	TGTGCCACACATCCCCGCGTTTTGAACTTC
.	TRBV6-6	few	TRBJ2-2	13	CAEALTYTGELFF	TGTGCCGAAGCCCTAACTTACACCGGGGAGCTGTTTTTT
.	TRBV27	.	TRBJ2-1	14	CASSLEWGYNEQFF	TGTGCCAGCAGTTTAGAGTGGGGCTACAATGAGCAGTTCTTC
TRBD1	TRBV19	.	TRBJ2-7	14	CASSSGTGSYEQYF	TGTGCCAGTAGTTCCGGGACAGGGTCCTACGAGCAGTACTTC
.	TRBV28	.	TRBJ2-3	13	CASSLPQSHTQYF	TGTGCCAGCAGTTTACCTCAAAGCCATACGCAGTATTTT
.	TRBV5-6	.	TRBJ1-1	12	CASSFGETEAFF	TGTGCCAGCAGCTTCGGGGAGACTGAAGCTTTCTTT
.	TRBV28	.	TRBJ1-1	13	CASSTPRQHEAFF	TGTGCCAGCAGTACCCCACGACAGCATGAAGCTTTCTTT
.	TRBV11-3	.	TRBJ2-3	14	CASSLDGGPDTQYF	TGTGCCAGCAGCTTAGACGGTGGGCCAGATACGCAGTATTTT
.	TRBV29-1	.	TRBJ1-4	14	CSVSPGVAREKLFF	TGCAGCGTATCACCTGGGGTAGCGAGGGAAAAACTGTTTTTT
.	TRBV18	few	TRBJ1-1	14	CASSPPVMNTEAFF	TGTGCCAGCTCACCACCTGTGATGAACACTGAAGCTTTCTTT
.	TRBV2	.	TRBJ1-5	11	CASREGQPQHF	TGTGCCAGCAGAGAAGGCCAGCCCCAGCATTTT
TRBD2	TRBV5-4	.	TRBJ2-1	16	CASSLAAGGPSNEQFF	TGTGCCAGCAGCTTGGCGGCGGGAGGGCCTTCAAATGAGCAGTTCTTC
.	TRBV7-2	.	TRBJ1-1	13	CASRQTTNTEAFF	TGTGCCAGCAGGCAAACAACGAACACTGAAGCTTTCTTT
.	TRBV19	.	TRBJ1-1	18	CASSTARGSATGDTEAFF	TGTGCCAGTAGTACGGCAAGGGGAAGCGCCACGGGGGACACTGAAGCTTTCTTT
.	TRBV15	.	TRBJ1-1	13	CATSSKLTDEAFF	TGTGCCACCAGCAGCAAGTTGACAGATGAAGCTTTCTTT
.	TRBV7-2	once	TRBJ2-1	14	CASSFERAANEQFF	TGTGCCAGCAGCTTTGAGCGGGCCGCCAATGAGCAGTTCTTC
TRBD2	TRBV29-1	once	TRBJ2-1	12	CSSIAGVNEQFF	TGCAGCTCAATAGCGGGAGTCAATGAGCAGTTCTTC
TRBD1	TRBV7-2	.	TRBJ1-1	15	CASSLEGTGIIEAFF	TGTGCCAGCAGCTTAGAAGGGACAGGGATCATTGAAGCTTTCTTT
.	TRBV5-1	.	TRBJ2-1	13	CASSFSEPNEQFF	TGCGCCAGCAGCTTTTCTGAGCCCAATGAGCAGTTCTTC
TRBD1	TRBV10-1	few	TRBJ2-2	14	CASSSSGGSGELFF	TGCGCCAGCAGTTCCTCAGGGGGCTCCGGGGAGCTGTTTTTT
TRBD1	TRBV18	once	TRBJ1-1	15	CASSPGQGAITEAFF	TGTGCCAGCTCACCAGGACAGGGGGCGATCACTGAAGCTTTCTTT
.	TRBV29-1	.	TRBJ2-7	12	CSAGHGAYEQYF	TGCAGCGCTGGACACGGGGCCTACGAGCAGTACTTC